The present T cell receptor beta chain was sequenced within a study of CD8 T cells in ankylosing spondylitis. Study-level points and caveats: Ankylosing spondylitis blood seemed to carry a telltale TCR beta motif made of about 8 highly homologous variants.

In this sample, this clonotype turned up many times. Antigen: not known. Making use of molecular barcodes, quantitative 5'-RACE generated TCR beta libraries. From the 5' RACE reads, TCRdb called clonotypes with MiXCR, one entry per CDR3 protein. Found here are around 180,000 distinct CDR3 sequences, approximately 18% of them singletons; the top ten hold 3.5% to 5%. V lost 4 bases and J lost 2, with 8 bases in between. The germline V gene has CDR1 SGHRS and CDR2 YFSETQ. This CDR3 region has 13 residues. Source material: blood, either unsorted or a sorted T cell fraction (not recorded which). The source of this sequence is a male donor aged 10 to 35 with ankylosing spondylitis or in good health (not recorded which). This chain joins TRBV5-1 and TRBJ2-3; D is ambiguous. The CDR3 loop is CASSLGPTDTQYF. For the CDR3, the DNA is TGCGCCAGCAGCCTCGGCCCCACAGATACGCAGTATTTT.